The clone carrying this TCR beta chain was observed at least ten times. Germline CDR1 and CDR2: SEHNR and FQNEAQ (reference sequence). J gave up 3 bases and V 5 bases, and 9 bases lay outside the gene matches. This CDR3 has 16 residues. Each CDR3 protein gets one entry after TCRdb re-called the 5' RACE reads with MiXCR. The data show roughly 70,000 distinct CDR3 sequences, around 14% seen once. This entry is derived from a study of early T cells in non-severe SARS-CoV-2 infection. Sequences were obtained from whole blood. This receptor was taken from an adult who was a healthcare worker with PCR-confirmed SARS-CoV-2 infection or an uninfected control (not recorded which). The chain couples TRBV7-9 to TRBJ2-3; 9 nucleotides agree with TRBD1. The CDR3 coding sequence is TGTGCCAGCAGCCTCCGTGGACAGGGGAGAACAGATACGCAGTATTTT. This encodes CASSLRGQGRTDTQYF.